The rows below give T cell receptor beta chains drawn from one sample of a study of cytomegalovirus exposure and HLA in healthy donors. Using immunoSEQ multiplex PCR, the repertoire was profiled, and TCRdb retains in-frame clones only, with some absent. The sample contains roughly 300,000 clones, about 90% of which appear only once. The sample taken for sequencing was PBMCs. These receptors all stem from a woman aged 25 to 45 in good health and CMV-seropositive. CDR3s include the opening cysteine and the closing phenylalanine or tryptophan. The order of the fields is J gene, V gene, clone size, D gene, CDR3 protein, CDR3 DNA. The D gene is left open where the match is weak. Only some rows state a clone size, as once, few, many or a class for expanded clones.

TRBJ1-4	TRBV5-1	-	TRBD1	CASSWNLKQGASEKLFF	TGCGCCAGCAGCTGGAATCTTAAACAGGGGGCAAGTGAAAAACTGTTTTTT
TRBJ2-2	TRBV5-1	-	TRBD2	CASSDRSSGSGELFF	TGCGCCAGCAGCGATCGATCTAGCGGGAGCGGGGAGCTGTTTTTT
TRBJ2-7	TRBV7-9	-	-	CASSSTRTYSNYEQYF	TGTGCCAGCAGCTCAACTAGGACCTATTCTAACTACGAGCAGTACTTC
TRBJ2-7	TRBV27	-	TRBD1	CASSFTRDSAYEQYF	TGTGCCAGCAGTTTCACCCGGGACAGCGCCTACGAGCAGTACTTC
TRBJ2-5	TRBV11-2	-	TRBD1	CASRLTGLQETQYF	TGTGCCAGCAGACTGACAGGGCTTCAAGAGACCCAGTACTTC
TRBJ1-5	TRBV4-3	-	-	CASSQEQGHPNQPQHF	TGCGCCAGCAGCCAAGAGCAGGGACACCCTAATCAGCCCCAGCATTTT
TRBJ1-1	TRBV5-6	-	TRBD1	CASSSTGQGRTEAFF	TGTGCCAGCAGCTCGACGGGACAGGGAAGGACTGAAGCTTTCTTT
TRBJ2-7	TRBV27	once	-	CASSNRPLSSYEQYF	TGTGCCAGCAGTAACAGGCCTCTCAGCTCCTACGAGCAGTACTTC
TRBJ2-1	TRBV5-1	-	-	CASSGESYNEQFF	TGCGCCAGCAGCGGGGAGTCCTACAATGAGCAGTTCTTC
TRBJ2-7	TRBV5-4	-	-	CASSSWGLENEQYF	TGTGCCAGCAGCTCTTGGGGCCTAGAAAACGAGCAGTACTTC
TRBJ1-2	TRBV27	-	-	CASSRREGGNYGYTF	TGTGCCAGCAGCCGTCGGGAGGGAGGTAACTATGGCTACACCTTC
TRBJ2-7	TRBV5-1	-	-	CASSWVGTRSYEQYF	TGCGCCAGCAGCTGGGTAGGGACTCGGTCCTACGAGCAGTACTTC
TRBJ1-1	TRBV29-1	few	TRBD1	CSADRGNTEAFF	TGCAGCGCAGACAGGGGGAACACTGAAGCTTTCTTT
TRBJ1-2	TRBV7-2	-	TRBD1	CASSENRGGFYGYTF	TGTGCCAGCAGCGAAAACAGGGGAGGTTTTTATGGCTACACCTTC
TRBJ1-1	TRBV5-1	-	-	CASSLWQPNTEAFF	TGCGCCAGCAGCTTGTGGCAGCCGAACACTGAAGCTTTCTTT
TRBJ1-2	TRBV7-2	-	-	CASSPGVGYGYTF	TGTGCCAGCAGCCCGGGTGTGGGCTATGGCTACACCTTC
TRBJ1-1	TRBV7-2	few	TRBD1	CASSSLQGAEAFF	TGTGCCAGCAGCTCCCTTCAGGGGGCTGAAGCTTTCTTT
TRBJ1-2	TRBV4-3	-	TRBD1	CASSQDRGFGYTF	TGCGCCAGCAGCCAAGACAGGGGGTTTGGCTACACCTTC
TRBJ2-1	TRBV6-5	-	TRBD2	CASWSGGYNEQFF	TGTGCCAGCTGGAGCGGGGGGTACAATGAGCAGTTCTTC
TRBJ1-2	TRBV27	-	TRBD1	CASSFRRGDGYTF	TGTGCCAGCAGTTTCCGCAGGGGGGATGGCTACACCTTC
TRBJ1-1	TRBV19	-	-	CASSPRYETNTEAFF	TGTGCCAGTAGTCCTCGGTATGAGACGAACACTGAAGCTTTCTTT
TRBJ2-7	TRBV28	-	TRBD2	CASSFGGSRHEQYF	TGTGCCAGCAGTTTTGGCGGGAGTAGGCACGAGCAGTACTTC
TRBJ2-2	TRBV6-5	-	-	CASRVKPTNTGELFF	TGTGCCAGCAGGGTCAAACCAACGAACACCGGGGAGCTGTTTTTT
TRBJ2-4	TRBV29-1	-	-	CSARAPDIQYF	TGCAGCGCTAGGGCCCCCGACATTCAGTACTTC
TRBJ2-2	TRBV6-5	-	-	CASSRDGGGSGELFF	TGTGCCAGCAGTAGGGACGGAGGAGGTTCCGGGGAGCTGTTTTTT
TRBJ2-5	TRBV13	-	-	CASSLAIGGQETQYF	TGTGCCAGCAGCTTAGCGATAGGGGGCCAAGAGACCCAGTACTTC
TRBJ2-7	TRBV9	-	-	CASSVDGSNEQYF	TGTGCCAGCAGCGTAGATGGATCCAACGAGCAGTACTTC
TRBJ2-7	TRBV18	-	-	CASSPSGQGGGYEQYF	TGTGCCAGCTCACCAAGCGGACAGGGCGGGGGCTACGAGCAGTACTTC
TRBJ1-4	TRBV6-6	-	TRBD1	CASSYWTGARDEKLFF	TGTGCCAGCAGTTACTGGACAGGGGCGCGCGATGAAAAACTGTTTTTT
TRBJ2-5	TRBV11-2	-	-	CASSLDRGLGGMETQYF	TGTGCCAGCAGCTTAGATCGGGGGCTTGGCGGGATGGAGACCCAGTACTTC
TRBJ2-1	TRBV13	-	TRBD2	CASSLRASGRNEQFF	TGTGCCAGCAGCTTGCGTGCGAGCGGGAGGAATGAGCAGTTCTTC
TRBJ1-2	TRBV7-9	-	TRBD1	CASSPRPPDRVNGYTF	TGTGCCAGCAGCCCTCGACCACCCGACAGGGTCAATGGCTACACCTTC
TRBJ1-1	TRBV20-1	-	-	CSAMRTTEAFF	TGCAGTGCTATGAGGACAACTGAAGCTTTCTTT
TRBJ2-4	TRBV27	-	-	CASSLSTGDIQYF	TGTGCCAGCAGTTTATCGACCGGGGACATTCAGTACTTC
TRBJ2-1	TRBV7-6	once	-	CASSLRVADNEQFF	TGTGCCAGCAGCTTAAGGGTAGCGGACAATGAGCAGTTCTTC
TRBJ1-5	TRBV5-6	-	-	CASSLKTGYSNQPQHF	TGTGCCAGCAGCTTAAAGACAGGTTATAGCAATCAGCCCCAGCATTTT
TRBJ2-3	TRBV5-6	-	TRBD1	CASSWDRVDTQYF	TGTGCCAGCAGCTGGGACAGGGTAGATACGCAGTATTTT
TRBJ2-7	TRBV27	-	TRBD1	CASSRWTGAHEQYF	TGTGCCAGCAGTCGGTGGACAGGGGCCCACGAGCAGTACTTC
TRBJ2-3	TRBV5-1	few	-	CASSFTASTDTQYF	TGCGCCAGCAGCTTTACAGCAAGCACAGATACGCAGTATTTT
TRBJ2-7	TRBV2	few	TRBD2	CASIAAGYEQYF	TGTGCCAGCATCGCAGCGGGGTACGAGCAGTACTTC
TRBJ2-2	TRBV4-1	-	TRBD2	CASSQLRASGANTGELFF	TGCGCCAGCAGCCAACTCCGGGCTAGCGGGGCGAACACCGGGGAGCTGTTTTTT
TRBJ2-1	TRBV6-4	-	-	CASSVTETSYNEQFF	TGTGCCAGCAGTGTTACGGAGACCTCCTACAATGAGCAGTTCTTC
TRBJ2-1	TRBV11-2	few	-	CASSLTNEQFF	TGTGCCAGCAGCTTGACCAATGAGCAGTTCTTC
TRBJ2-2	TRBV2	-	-	CASRREWSNTGELFF	TGTGCCAGCAGAAGAGAGTGGTCAAACACCGGGGAGCTGTTTTTT
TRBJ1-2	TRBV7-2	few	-	CASSPRGARYTF	TGTGCCAGCAGCCCGAGGGGGGCTCGCTACACCTTC
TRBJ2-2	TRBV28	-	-	CASSAGPPAELFF	TGTGCCAGCAGCGCGGGTCCCCCGGCGGAGCTGTTTTTT
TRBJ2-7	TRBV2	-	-	CASRSEGRAYHEQYF	TGTGCCAGCAGGTCGGAGGGCAGGGCGTACCACGAGCAGTACTTC
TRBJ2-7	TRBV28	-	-	CASSIMSYEQYF	TGTGCCAGCAGTATAATGTCCTACGAGCAGTACTTC
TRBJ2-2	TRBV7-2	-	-	CASSPLAATGELFF	TGTGCCAGCAGCCCCCTCGCCGCCACCGGGGAGCTGTTTTTT
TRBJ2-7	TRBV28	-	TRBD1	CASSSTGGPSYEQYF	TGTGCCAGCAGTTCCACAGGGGGACCCTCCTACGAGCAGTACTTC
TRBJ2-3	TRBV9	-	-	CASSVESASGADTQYF	TGTGCCAGCAGCGTAGAGTCGGCATCCGGCGCAGATACGCAGTATTTT
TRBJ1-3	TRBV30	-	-	CAWSVPGRAVNTIYF	TGTGCCTGGAGTGTACCCGGCCGGGCGGTGAACACCATATATTTT
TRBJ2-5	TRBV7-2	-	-	CASATVGAEVGTQYF	TGTGCCAGCGCTACGGTGGGGGCTGAGGTTGGGACCCAGTACTTC
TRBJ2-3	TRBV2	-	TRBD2	CASKERGSTDTQYF	TGTGCCAGCAAGGAGCGGGGGAGCACAGATACGCAGTATTTT